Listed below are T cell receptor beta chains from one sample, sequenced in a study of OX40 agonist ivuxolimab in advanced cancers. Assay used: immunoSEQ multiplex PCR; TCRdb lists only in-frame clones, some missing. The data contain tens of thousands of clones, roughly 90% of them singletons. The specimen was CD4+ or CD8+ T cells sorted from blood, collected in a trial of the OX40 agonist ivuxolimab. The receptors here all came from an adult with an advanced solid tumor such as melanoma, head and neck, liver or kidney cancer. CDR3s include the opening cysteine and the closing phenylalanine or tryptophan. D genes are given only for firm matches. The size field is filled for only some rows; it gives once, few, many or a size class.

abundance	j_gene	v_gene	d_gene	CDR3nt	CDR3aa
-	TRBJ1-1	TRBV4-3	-	TGCGCCAGCAGCCAAGATGAGGACGGTGAAGCTTTCTTT	CASSQDEDGEAFF
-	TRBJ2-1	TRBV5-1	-	TGCGCCAGCGGAATCCCCACGGGGGGCGCGCCCTACAATGAGCAGTTCTTC	CASGIPTGGAPYNEQFF
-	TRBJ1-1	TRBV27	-	TGTGCCAGCAGTTACATTGGGATGAACACTGAAGCTTTCTTT	CASSYIGMNTEAFF
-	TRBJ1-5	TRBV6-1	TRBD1	TGTGCCAGCAGTGACTGGACAGGGCCTAATCAGCCCCAGCATTTT	CASSDWTGPNQPQHF
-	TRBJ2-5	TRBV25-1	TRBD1	TGTGCCAGCAGTGAATCAGGGGGCCACGGGGAGACCCAGTACTTC	CASSESGGHGETQYF
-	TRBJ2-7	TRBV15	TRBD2	TGTGCCACCAGCAGAGGGGCTAGCGGGTCCTACGAGCAGTACTTC	CATSRGASGSYEQYF
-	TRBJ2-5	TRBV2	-	TGTGCCAGCAGTGAGTGGGCAACAGGGTTTGGACAAGAGACCCAGTACTTC	CASSEWATGFGQETQYF
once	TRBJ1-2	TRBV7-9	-	TGTGCCAGCAGCTTAGTTGGGGGGGACTATGGCTACACCTTC	CASSLVGGDYGYTF
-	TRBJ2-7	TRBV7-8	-	TGTGCCAGCAGCCCCACGGGGGGAGGGGGCACCTACGAGCAGTACTTC	CASSPTGGGGTYEQYF
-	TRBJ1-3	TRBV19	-	TGTGCCAGTAGTTATAGTCCCAGGTCGTCTGGAAACACCATATATTTT	CASSYSPRSSGNTIYF
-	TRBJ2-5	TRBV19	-	TGTGCCAGTAGTATGGCGATCCAAGAGACCCAGTACTTC	CASSMAIQETQYF